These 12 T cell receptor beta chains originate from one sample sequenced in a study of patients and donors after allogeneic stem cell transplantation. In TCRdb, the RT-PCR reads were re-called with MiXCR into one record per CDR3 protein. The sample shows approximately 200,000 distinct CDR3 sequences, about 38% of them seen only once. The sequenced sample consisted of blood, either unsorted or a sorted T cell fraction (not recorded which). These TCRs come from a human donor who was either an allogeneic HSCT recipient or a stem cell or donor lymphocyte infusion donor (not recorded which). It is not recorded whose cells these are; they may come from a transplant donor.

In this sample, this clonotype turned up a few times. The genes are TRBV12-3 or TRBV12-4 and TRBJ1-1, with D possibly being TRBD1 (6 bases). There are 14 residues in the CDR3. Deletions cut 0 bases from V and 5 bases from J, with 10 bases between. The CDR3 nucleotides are TGTGCCAGCAGTTTAGCGACCAGGGGTACTGAAGCTTTCTTT. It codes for CASSLATRGTEAFF.

The CDR3 spells CSASEQTRTYEQYF. CDR3 nucleotide sequence: TGCAGTGCTAGCGAACAGACCCGGACCTACGAGCAGTACTTC. The rearrangement joins TRBV20-1 to TRBJ2-7; D not resolved. V dropped 3 bases and J dropped 2 bases, with 14 bases sitting between them. CDR1 is DFQATT and CDR2 is SNEGSKA in the germline V gene (reference sequence). The CDR3 contains 14 residues.

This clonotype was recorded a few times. This CDR3 reads CAWSNRGRRYNSPLHF. CDR3 in DNA: TGTGCCTGGAGCAACAGGGGCAGGAGGTATAATTCACCCCTCCACTTT. This rearrangement joins TRBV30 to TRBJ1-6; TRBD1 matches 7 bases. Germline CDR1 reads GTSNPN; CDR2 reads SVGIG (reference sequence). Trimming took 3 bases from V and 4 from J; bases not matched to a gene: 9. CDR3 length: 16 residues.

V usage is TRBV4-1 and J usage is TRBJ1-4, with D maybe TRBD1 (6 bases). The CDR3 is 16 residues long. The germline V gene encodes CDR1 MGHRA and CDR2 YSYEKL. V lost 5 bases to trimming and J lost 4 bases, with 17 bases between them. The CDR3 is CASSTQQGLLNEKLFF. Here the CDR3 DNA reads TGCGCCAGCAGCACGCAACAGGGTCTCCTTAATGAAAAACTGTTTTTT.

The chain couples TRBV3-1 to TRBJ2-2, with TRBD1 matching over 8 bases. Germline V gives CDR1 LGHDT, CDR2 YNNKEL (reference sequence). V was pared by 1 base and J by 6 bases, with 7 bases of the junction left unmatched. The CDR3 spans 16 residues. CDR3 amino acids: CASSQGTGRYAGELFF. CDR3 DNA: TGTGCCAGCAGCCAAGGGACAGGGCGGTATGCCGGGGAGCTGTTTTTT. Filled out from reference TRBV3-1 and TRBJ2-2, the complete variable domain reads DTAVSQTPKYLVTQMGNDKSIKCEQNLGHDTMYWYKQDSKKFLKIMFSYNNKELIINETVPNRFSPKSPDKAHLNLHINSLELGDSAVYFCASSQGTGRYAGELFFGEGSRLTVL.

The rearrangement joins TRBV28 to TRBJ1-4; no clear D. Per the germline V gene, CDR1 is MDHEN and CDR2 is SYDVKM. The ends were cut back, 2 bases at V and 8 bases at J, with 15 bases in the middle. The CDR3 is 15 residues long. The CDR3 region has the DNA TGTGCCAGCAGTTTAATCAACGAGGGTCGGGAAAAACTGTTTTTT. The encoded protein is CASSLINEGREKLFF.

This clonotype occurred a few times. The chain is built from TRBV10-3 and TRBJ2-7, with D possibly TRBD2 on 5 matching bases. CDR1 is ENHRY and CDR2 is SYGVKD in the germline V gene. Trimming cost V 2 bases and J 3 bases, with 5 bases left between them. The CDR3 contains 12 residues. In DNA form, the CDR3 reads TGTGCCATCAGTGAGCGGGGCTACGAGCAGTACTTC. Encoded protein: CAISERGYEQYF.

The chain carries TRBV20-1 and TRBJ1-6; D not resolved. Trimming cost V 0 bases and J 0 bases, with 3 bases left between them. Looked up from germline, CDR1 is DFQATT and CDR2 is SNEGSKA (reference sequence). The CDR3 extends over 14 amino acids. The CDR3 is CSARDGSYNSPLHF. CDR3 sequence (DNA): TGCAGTGCTAGAGATGGCTCCTATAATTCACCCCTCCACTTT.

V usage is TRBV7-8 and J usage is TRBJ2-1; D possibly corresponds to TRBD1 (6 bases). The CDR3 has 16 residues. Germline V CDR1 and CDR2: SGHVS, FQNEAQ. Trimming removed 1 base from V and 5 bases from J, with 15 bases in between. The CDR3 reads CASSLDLRTANNEQFF. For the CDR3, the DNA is TGTGCCAGCAGCTTAGATCTGCGGACAGCCAACAATGAGCAGTTCTTC. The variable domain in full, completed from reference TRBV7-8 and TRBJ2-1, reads GAGVSQSPRYKVAKRGQDVALRCDPISGHVSLFWYQQALGQGPEFLTYFQNEAQLDKSGLPSDRFFAERPEGSVSTLKIQRTQQEDSAVYLCASSLDLRTANNEQFFGPGTRLTVL.

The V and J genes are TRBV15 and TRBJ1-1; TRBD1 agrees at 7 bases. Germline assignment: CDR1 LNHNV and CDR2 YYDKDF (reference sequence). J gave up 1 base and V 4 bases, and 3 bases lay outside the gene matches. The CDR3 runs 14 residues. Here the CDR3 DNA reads TGTGCCACCAGCATGAGACAGGGGAACACTGAAGCTTTCTTT. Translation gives CATSMRQGNTEAFF. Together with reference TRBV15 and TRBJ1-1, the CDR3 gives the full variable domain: DAMVIQNPRYQVTQFGKPVTLSCSQTLNHNVMYWYQQKSSQAPKLLFHYYDKDFNNEADTPDNFQSRRPNTSFCFLDIRSPGLGDTAMYLCATSMRQGNTEAFFGQGTRLTVV.

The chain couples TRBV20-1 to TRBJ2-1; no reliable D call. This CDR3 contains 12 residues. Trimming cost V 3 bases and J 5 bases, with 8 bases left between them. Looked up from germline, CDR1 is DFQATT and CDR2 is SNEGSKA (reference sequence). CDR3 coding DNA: TGCAGTGCTAGGGAAGGCCACAATGAGCAGTTCTTC. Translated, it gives CSAREGHNEQFF.

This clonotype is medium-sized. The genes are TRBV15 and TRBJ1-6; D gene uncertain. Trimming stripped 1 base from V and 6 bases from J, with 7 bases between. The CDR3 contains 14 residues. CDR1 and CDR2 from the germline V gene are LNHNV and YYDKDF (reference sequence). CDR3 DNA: TGTGCCACCAGCAGAGGGACCACTAATTCACCCCTCCACTTT. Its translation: CATSRGTTNSPLHF.